This TCR beta chain was sequenced during a study of control samples from healthy donors and cancer patients. Data came from immunoSEQ multiplex PCR; TCRdb stores just in-frame clones and leaves some out. The sample shows around 140,000 clones, around 90% of them seen only once. The sequenced sample consisted of blood. The clonotype comes from a man aged 35 to 55 in good health.

CDR3 sequence: CASSQGVGPGYTF. CDR3 coding DNA: TGTGCCAGCAGCCAAGGGGTAGGCCCTGGCTACACCTTC. The chain uses TRBV3-1 (or the pseudogene TRBV3-2) and TRBJ1-2, with no clear D. CDR1 LGHDT and CDR2 YNNKEL come from the germline V gene (reference sequence). There are 13 residues in the CDR3. Trimming stripped 1 base from V and 7 bases from J, with 10 bases between.